The source of this T cell receptor beta chain is a study of Ad26.COV2.S vaccination and SARS-CoV-2 variants. Overall study context: Donor was in the COV1001 Ad26.COV2.S trial arm.

The treatment is: over 15 received Ad26.COV2.S at low or high dose, single or two shots; about 5 received placebo; per-sample allocation not given. It was on day 63 after the first vaccine or placebo injection that samples were taken. Expression of Wuhan-strain SARS-CoV-2 spike came from the Ad26 vector that formed the vaccine. Points from the study as a whole: There was a possibility that the TCR breadth and depth analyses underestimated total T cell responses. Among vaccine recipients, spike-specific TCR breadth exceeded that of placebo recipients.

This CDR3 spans 12 amino acids. The V gene's germline CDR1 is KGHSH and CDR2 LQKENI. V was pared by 4 bases and J by 7 bases, with 2 bases of the junction left unmatched. On this clone itself: Its target is unknown.

The table came from immunoSEQ multiplex PCR; TCRdb's copy has only in-frame clones and leaves some out. Altogether about 440,000 clones are present, approximately 90% being singletons, with the ten largest covering 13%. The chain couples TRBV18 to TRBJ1-2, with TRBD1 identical over 8 bases. The receptor's source is a person between 18 and 59 years old who received the Ad26.COV2.S COVID-19 vaccine or a placebo. This sample comprised peripheral blood, obtained in a trial of Ad26.COV2.S vaccine versus placebo. The CDR3, as DNA: TGTGCCAGCTCACAACAGGGGGGTGGCTACACCTTC. This encodes CASSQQGGGYTF.